The entry that follows covers one T cell receptor (beta chain) sequence. At one of its ends the junction is not consistent with the germline gene, which may arise from a read error. The sample is drawn from a study of blood T cell repertoires in COVID-19. Overall study context: Acute-phase and convalescent COVID-19 samples originated in the United States, Italy and Spain. The cDNA or gDNA used as material had been derived from T cells, B-cell-depleted T cells, or PBMCs.

CDR3 size: 13 residues. Per the germline V gene, CDR1 is LGHNA and CDR2 is YSLEER. Original handling: Reference gene primer amplification gave estimated nucleated cell counts. Sequenced by immunoSEQ multiplex PCR; TCRdb stores in-frame clones only, minus some. Clone size and the V and J calls come from that table; the DNA yielded D and trimming. The sample comprises about 190,000 clones, nearly 90% of which are singletons, and 0.5% to 0.75% rests with the top ten. The TCR was taken from a man over 45 with acute or convalescent COVID-19. The V and J genes are TRBV4-3 and TRBJ1-2, with D possibly being TRBD1 (6 bases). The specimen sequenced was peripheral blood. The DNA for the CDR3 is TGCGCCAGCAACCAAAGGGGGAGTATTGGCTACACCTTC. Amino acids: CASNQRGSIGYTF.